What follows describes a single T cell receptor beta chain. The data belong to a study of blood T cell repertoires in COVID-19. The CDR3 contains 13 residues. V gave up 8 bases and J gave up 7 bases; unmatched junction bases: 9. The V gene's germline CDR1 is SNHLY and CDR2 FYNNEI. TCRdb keeps only in-frame clones here, not all; method: immunoSEQ multiplex PCR. The sample holds 100,000 to 150,000 clones, around 87% seen once. The source of this sequence is a woman aged 60 to 75 with acute or convalescent COVID-19. The chain recombines TRBV2 with TRBJ1-2; 8 bases fit TRBD1. Sequenced input: peripheral blood. The CDR3 bases are TGTGCCAGCGGCCGGGACAGGTTAAGTGGCTACACCTTC. This translates into CASGRDRLSGYTF.